This T cell receptor (beta chain) derives from a study of blood T cell repertoires in COVID-19. Method: immunoSEQ multiplex PCR; TCRdb's copy keeps in-frame clones and lacks some. The sample lists over 55,000 clones, 85% occurring once. The receptor comes from a man over 45 with acute or convalescent COVID-19. The sample was peripheral blood.

CDR3 sequence reads: CASTQLAGGFGGELFF. The CDR3 DNA reads TGTGCCAGCACCCAACTAGCGGGGGGTTTTGGCGGGGAGCTGTTTTTT. V gene TRBV5-6 combines with J gene TRBJ2-2; the match to TRBD2 covers 12 bases. After removal of 6 bases from V and 7 bases from J, the junction contained 10 bases not matched to a gene. CDR3 length: 16 amino acids. Germline assignment: CDR1 SGHDT and CDR2 YYEEEE.